The 32 T cell receptor beta chains listed next were all sequenced from one sample in a study of blood T cell repertoires in COVID-19. Clones were read by immunoSEQ multiplex PCR, and TCRdb kept only the in-frame ones, dropping some. The sample shows about 380,000 clones, about 90% of them seen only once. Input material: PBMCs or T cells enriched from blood (not recorded which). Receptors originate from a woman aged 25 to 39 who had recovered from COVID-19.

The V and J genes are TRBV4-2 and TRBJ1-4; no definite D call. The germline V and J ends were trimmed by 3 bases and 5 bases, with 19 bases remaining between them. Germline V gives CDR1 LGHNA, CDR2 YNFKEQ. The CDR3 runs to 17 residues. CDR3 in amino acids: CASSQVGRGGPNEKLFF. In DNA, the CDR3 is TGTGCCAGCAGCCAGGTCGGTCGAGGCGGGCCCAATGAAAAACTGTTTTTT.

The chain joins TRBV7-2 to TRBJ1-4; TRBD1 might be the D (6 bases). The V gene's germline CDR1 is SGHTA and CDR2 FQGNSA. CDR3 length: 13 residues. V was shortened by 5 bases and J by 14 bases, with 18 bases between the two germline ends. The CDR3 here is CASSPDGGTRLFF. The CDR3 DNA is TGTGCCAGCAGCCCGGACGGGGGGACACGGCTGTTTTTT. Based on the CDR3 plus reference TRBV7-2 and TRBJ1-4, the full variable domain is GAGVSQSPSNKVTEKGKDVELRCDPISGHTALYWYRQSLGQGLEFLIYFQGNSAPDKSGLPSDRFSAERTGGSVSTLTIQRTQQEDSAVYLCASSPDGGTRLFFGSGTQLSVL.

This chain uses TRBV28 with TRBJ2-1, with TRBD2 identical over 8 bases. Trimming cost V 2 bases and J 15 bases; bases outside gene matches: 6. The germline V gene has CDR1 MDHEN and CDR2 SYDVKM. The CDR3 contains 12 residues. DNA for the CDR3: TGTGCCAGCAGTTTACCAGCGGGAGAGGGGTTCTTC. This codes for CASSLPAGEGFF.

This clone was recorded a few times. In the same sample, other DNA sequences code for this CDR3. The chain employs TRBV6-2 or TRBV6-3 and TRBJ1-1; D is uncertain. Deletions cut 0 bases from V and 4 bases from J, with 6 bases between. The CDR3 is made up of 13 amino acids. Germline lookup yields CDR1 MNHEY and CDR2 SVGEGT. The CDR3 DNA reads as TGTGCCAGCAGTTACTCGAGGGTCACTGAAGCTTTCTTT. Translated, it gives CASSYSRVTEAFF.

This sequence joins TRBV19 and TRBJ1-1; D ambiguous. The CDR3 totals 14 residues. The germline V gene has CDR1 LNHDA and CDR2 SQIVND (reference sequence). V lost 0 bases and J lost 1, with 6 bases in between. The CDR3 sequence is CASSIDRRNTEAFF. CDR3 in DNA: TGTGCCAGTAGTATAGACAGGCGGAACACTGAAGCTTTCTTT.

The genes are TRBV5-1 and TRBJ2-2, with a tentative D call TRBD2 (5 bases). Germline assignment: CDR1 SGHRS and CDR2 YFSETQ. The V end was cut by 0 bases, the J end by 6 bases, with 6 bases between. This CDR3 is built from 13 residues. CDR3 residues: CASSLVGAGELFF. CDR3 sequence (DNA): TGCGCCAGCAGCTTGGTCGGGGCCGGGGAGCTGTTTTTT.

The chain is built from TRBV7-2 and TRBJ2-3, with 9 nucleotides matching TRBD1. V lost 4 bases and J lost 5; bases outside the gene matches: 7. Germline CDR1 is SGHTA and CDR2 is FQGNSA. This CDR3 comprises 15 residues. CDR3 DNA sequence: TGTGCCAGCAGCTGGGGACAGGGCTCCGGAGATACGCAGTATTTT. Its translation: CASSWGQGSGDTQYF. Drawing the rest from reference TRBV7-2 and TRBJ2-3, the complete variable domain is GAGVSQSPSNKVTEKGKDVELRCDPISGHTALYWYRQSLGQGLEFLIYFQGNSAPDKSGLPSDRFSAERTGGSVSTLTIQRTQQEDSAVYLCASSWGQGSGDTQYFGPGTRLTVL.

This clone has just a few counts. An end of the junction does not agree with germline; a read error may underlie this. Different DNA sequences within this sample yield the same CDR3. The chain uses TRBV27 and TRBJ2-7; TRBD1 matches at 9 bases. This CDR3 is 13 amino acids long. Germline CDR1 reads MNHEY; CDR2 reads SMNVEV (reference sequence). The CDR3 sequence: CASKRQGAYEQYF. The CDR3 DNA sequence: TGTGCTAGCAAGCGACAGGGGGCCTACGAGCAGTACTTC.

This clone has more than one count but fewer than ten. This sequence joins TRBV19 and TRBJ1-5, with D uncertain. CDR3 length: 15 residues. The V end was cut by 3 bases, the J end by 0 bases, with 9 bases between. Per the germline V gene, CDR1 is LNHDA and CDR2 is SQIVND (reference sequence). Here the CDR3 reads CASSITEYSNQPQHF. The CDR3 nucleotides read TGTGCCAGTAGTATTACAGAGTATAGCAATCAGCCCCAGCATTTT.

V and J are TRBV28 and TRBJ1-5, with a tentative D call TRBD1 (6 bases). The CDR3 spans 17 residues. Between the trimmed V and J ends, which lost 3 bases and 0 bases, there was a span of 15 bases. Per germline, CDR1 MDHEN and CDR2 SYDVKM. The CDR3 reads CASSFLTGDYSNQPQHF. As DNA, the CDR3 is TGTGCCAGCAGTTTCTTGACAGGAGATTATAGCAATCAGCCCCAGCATTTT.

This chain links TRBV5-8 with TRBJ2-1; 10 bases match TRBD2. Trimming removed 1 base from V and 2 bases from J; junction bases left unmatched: 6. Germline assignment: CDR1 SGHTS and CDR2 YDEGEE. The CDR3 runs 17 residues. CDR3 region: CASSLPRTSGTYNEQFF. As DNA, the CDR3 is TGTGCCAGCAGCTTGCCCCGGACTAGCGGAACCTACAATGAGCAGTTCTTC.

As to this clone: The identical CDR3 is also encoded by other nucleotide sequences in the sample. The V and J genes are TRBV28 and TRBJ2-3; 7 bases are shared with TRBD2. After removal of 6 bases from V and 0 bases from J, the junction contained 6 bases not matched to a gene. CDR1 and CDR2 (germline): MDHEN, SYDVKM. The CDR3 consists of 15 residues. CDR3 amino acids: CASSSSGTSTDTQYF. The CDR3 DNA sequence: TGTGCCAGCAGCTCGAGCGGGACTAGCACAGATACGCAGTATTTT.

V is TRBV13 and J is TRBJ2-3, with 7 bases that match TRBD2. V was clipped by 4 bases and J by 1 base; unmatched bases: 8. The CDR3 consists of 16 residues. Germline V gene lookup returns CDR1 PRHDT and CDR2 FYEKMQ (reference sequence). CDR3 nucleotide sequence: TGTGCCAGCAGCTCTTATGGAACTAGCGGCACAGATACGCAGTATTTT. This translates into CASSSYGTSGTDTQYF.

The gene calls are TRBV18 and TRBJ1-1, with 11 bases that match TRBD1. Germline V gives CDR1 KGHSH, CDR2 LQKENI. The V and J ends lost 3 bases and 4 bases, in that order; junction bases with no gene match: 7. The length of the CDR3 is 16 residues. In DNA form, the CDR3 reads TGTGCCAGCTCACCGCGGACAGGGGGCCCCAGCACTGAAGCTTTCTTT. Translated, it gives CASSPRTGGPSTEAFF.

The chain is built from TRBV5-5 and TRBJ2-7; perhaps TRBD1 as D (6 bases). The CDR3 covers 16 residues. Trimming removed 3 bases from V and 1 base from J, with 17 bases in between. Germline V gene data show CDR1 as SGHKS and CDR2 as YYEKEE (reference sequence). CDR3 sequence: CASSSELGTGSYEQYF. The CDR3 coding sequence is TGTGCCAGCAGCTCCGAATTAGGAACAGGGTCCTACGAGCAGTACTTC. Looking up the rest from reference TRBV5-5 and TRBJ2-7 gives the full variable domain: DAGVTQSPTHLIKTRGQQVTLRCSPISGHKSVSWYQQVLGQGPQFIFQYYEKEERGRGNFPDRFSARQFPNYSSELNVNALLLGDSALYLCASSSELGTGSYEQYFGPGTRLTVT.

The J gene is TRBJ2-4, the V gene TRBV18; D unresolved. The CDR3 sequence is 14 residues long. Germline values: CDR1 KGHSH, CDR2 LQKENI. V lost 3 bases to trimming and J lost 6 bases, with 12 bases between them. DNA for the CDR3: TGTGCCAGCTCACCCACTCACGGTAGAAACATTCAGTACTTC. It encodes CASSPTHGRNIQYF. Supplemented by reference TRBV18 and TRBJ2-4, the full variable domain reads NAGVMQNPRHLVRRRGQEARLRCSPMKGHSHVYWYRQLPEEGLKFMVYLQKENIIDESGMPKERFSAEFPKEGPSILRIQQVVRGDSAAYFCASSPTHGRNIQYFGAGTRLSVL.

The chain employs TRBV29-1 and TRBJ2-2, with D unresolved. This CDR3 spans 11 amino acids. Between the trimmed V and J ends, which lost 6 bases and 1 base, there was a span of 3 bases. Germline V lookup: CDR1 SQVTM, CDR2 ANQGSEA. The CDR3 DNA reads TGCAGCGTCGGGAACACCGGGGAGCTGTTTTTT. Amino acid sequence: CSVGNTGELFF.

The gene calls are TRBV4-2 and TRBJ1-2; D possibly corresponds to TRBD1 (6 bases). The V end was cut by 0 bases, the J end by 0 bases, with 11 bases between. The CDR3 extends over 16 amino acids. Germline CDR1 LGHNA, CDR2 YNFKEQ. CDR3 nucleotides: TGTGCCAGCAGCCAAGACCTGGGGACACCTAACTATGGCTACACCTTC. Translated: CASSQDLGTPNYGYTF.

The gene calls are TRBV11-2 and TRBJ2-5; D is undetermined. Germline loops: CDR1 SGHAT, CDR2 FQNNGV. This CDR3 has 14 residues. Trimming stripped 5 bases from V and 4 bases from J, with 14 bases between. The CDR3 DNA sequence: TGTGCCAGCAGCCCCCGGCCGGGTCCAGAGACCCAGTACTTC. Its translation: CASSPRPGPETQYF.

The J gene is TRBJ2-1, the V gene TRBV4-1, with 10 bases identical to TRBD2. The CDR3 loop spans 16 amino acids. The V gene end was trimmed by 5 bases and the J gene end by 0 bases; junction bases not matched to a gene: 4. In germline, CDR1 is MGHRA, CDR2 YSYEKL. The CDR3 spells CASSTGLASSYNEQFF. CDR3 coding DNA: TGCGCCAGCAGCACGGGACTAGCGAGCTCCTACAATGAGCAGTTCTTC.

This chain joins TRBV9 and TRBJ1-1; D unresolved. The CDR3 sequence is 13 residues long. V dropped 0 bases and J dropped 6 bases, with 9 bases sitting between them. Germline lookup yields CDR1 SGDLS and CDR2 YYNGEE. The CDR3 region is CASSVGEGPEAFF. The CDR3 nucleotides are TGTGCCAGCAGCGTAGGGGAGGGCCCTGAAGCTTTCTTT.

The rearrangement uses TRBV28 and TRBJ2-7; 9 bases align to TRBD1. The germline V gene encodes CDR1 MDHEN and CDR2 SYDVKM. CDR3 length: 16 residues. V shed 6 bases and J 3 bases; nucleotides not matched to a gene: 12. The CDR3: CASRSPGQGGFYEQYF. The CDR3 nucleotides are TGTGCCAGCAGATCTCCGGGACAGGGAGGATTCTACGAGCAGTACTTC.

The genes are TRBV18 and TRBJ2-4; maybe TRBD2 (6 bases). The CDR3 covers 14 residues. Per the germline V gene, CDR1 is KGHSH and CDR2 is LQKENI. V lost 5 bases to trimming and J lost 9 bases, with 17 bases between them. In DNA, the CDR3 is TGTGCCAGCTCAACCAGAGGAGGGGCTAGCATTCAGTACTTC. Translation gives CASSTRGGASIQYF.

V usage is TRBV15 and J usage is TRBJ2-1, with D maybe TRBD1 (6 bases). Per the germline V gene, CDR1 is LNHNV and CDR2 is YYDKDF (reference sequence). Trimming took 0 bases from V and 5 from J, leaving 11 bases between them. The CDR3 is made up of 15 amino acids. CDR3 residues: CATSRDRGIHNEQFF. CDR3 bases: TGTGCCACCAGCAGAGATAGGGGGATTCACAATGAGCAGTTCTTC.

The genes are TRBV20-1 and TRBJ1-1, with D uncertain. V dropped 3 bases and J dropped 10 bases, with 21 bases sitting between them. The length of the CDR3 is 14 residues. Germline loops: CDR1 DFQATT, CDR2 SNEGSKA (reference sequence). The CDR3 nucleotides are TGCAGTGCTAGTCCGGGAACCTCCGCCGCGGGAGCTTTCTTT. Translated: CSASPGTSAAGAFF.

This chain connects TRBV20-1 to TRBJ2-7; D possibly corresponds to TRBD1 (5 bases). There are 11 residues in the CDR3. Germline CDR1 DFQATT, CDR2 SNEGSKA (reference sequence). Trimming stripped 5 bases from V and 3 bases from J, with 8 bases between. The CDR3 loop is CSAYQGYEQYF. CDR3 sequence (DNA): TGCAGTGCTTATCAGGGCTACGAGCAGTACTTC.

V and J are TRBV19 and TRBJ2-6, with D possibly TRBD1 on 5 matching bases. The CDR3 is 15 residues long. Germline CDR1 reads LNHDA; CDR2 reads SQIVND (reference sequence). V gave up 4 bases and J gave up 1 base, with 8 bases separating them. The CDR3 DNA sequence: TGTGCCAGTAGTAGGACAATGTCTGGGGCCAACGTCCTGACTTTC. It yields the protein CASSRTMSGANVLTF.

The rearrangement joins TRBV5-1 to TRBJ2-5, with D maybe TRBD2 (6 bases). The CDR3 covers 14 residues. The germline CDR1 and CDR2 sequences are SGHRS and YFSETQ. The V end was cut by 4 bases, the J end by 1 base, with 11 bases between. Here the CDR3 reads CASSRGTIQETQYF. Here the CDR3 DNA reads TGCGCCAGCAGCCGCGGGACGATCCAAGAGACCCAGTACTTC.

The chain links TRBV5-6 to TRBJ1-5; D might be TRBD1 (5 bases). The CDR3 is 14 residues long. The V end lost 4 bases, the J end lost 0 bases, and 8 bases lay between the germline ends. Germline-derived CDR1 and CDR2 are SGHDT and YYEEEE. The CDR3 region is CASSRGYSNQPQHF. The DNA for the CDR3 is TGTGCCAGCAGCCGGGGGTATAGCAATCAGCCCCAGCATTTT.

The CDR3 loop reads CASSYSSGAGELFF. The DNA of the CDR3 is TGTGCCAGCAGTTACTCGTCAGGGGCCGGGGAGCTGTTTTTT. This rearrangement joins TRBV6-5 to TRBJ2-2; D is possibly TRBD1 (6 bases). V was cut by 0 bases and J by 6 bases, with 8 bases left in between. This CDR3 contains 14 residues. Germline CDR1 MNHEY, CDR2 SVGAGI.

The chain joins TRBV7-8 to TRBJ1-1; 7 nucleotides line up with TRBD1. Germline V gene lookup returns CDR1 SGHVS and CDR2 FQNEAQ. This CDR3 spans 16 amino acids. The ends lost 5 bases at V and 2 bases at J; junction bases unmatched: 11. The CDR3 DNA sequence: TGTGCCAGCAGCACCCGGGGACAGAGGGGAAACACTGAAGCTTTCTTT. It translates to CASSTRGQRGNTEAFF.

The J gene is TRBJ2-7, the V gene TRBV27, with 14 bases matching TRBD2. The CDR3 consists of 17 residues. V lost 4 bases and J lost 1; bases outside the gene matches: 6. Germline CDR1 is MNHEY and CDR2 is SMNVEV (reference sequence). CDR3 protein: CASSSLRLAGGSYEQYF. CDR3 sequence (DNA): TGTGCCAGCAGTTCCCTGCGACTAGCGGGGGGGTCCTACGAGCAGTACTTC.